This T cell receptor beta chain originates from a study of blood T cell repertoires in COVID-19. Study context: Specimens from acute and convalescent COVID-19 originated in the United States, Italy and Spain.

The CDR3 covers 16 residues. CDR1 is SGHNT, CDR2 YENEEA, per germline. J was trimmed by 6 bases and V by 5 bases; bases with no gene match: 13. Authors' processing steps: Amplification of reference gene primers was used by the study to estimate nucleated cell counts. Libraries were prepared by immunoSEQ multiplex PCR; TCRdb keeps only in-frame clonotypes and omits some of them. Clonal size and the V and J genes are those of that table, whereas D and trimming came from the DNA. This table holds about 270,000 clones, roughly 79% found once. Sequenced material: peripheral blood. The chain links TRBV11-3 to TRBJ2-1, with 7 bases that match TRBD2. The clonotype was recovered from a woman in her fifties or sixties with active or convalescent COVID-19. The CDR3 DNA reads TGTGCCAGCAGCCCGCGAGGGGCAGCGGGACGCAATGAGCAGTTCTTC. Its translation: CASSPRGAAGRNEQFF.